Detailed here is one T cell receptor beta chain. Its antigen is currently unknown. Patients, 2 to 39 years old, had expanded memory T-cell proportions. This sample is part of a study of regulatory T cells. Trimming removed 4 bases from V and 1 base from J; junction bases left unmatched: 6. CDR3 length: 16 residues. The germline gives CDR1 MGHRA, CDR2 YSYEKL. Overall study results and limits: Compared with autologous conventional CD4+ cells and control regulatory cells, CD3G-deficient regulatory T cells showed reduced diversity.

The primer mix had 52 TRBV and 13 TRBJ primers. TCRdb's copy holds only in-frame clones and misses some; the assay was immunoSEQ multiplex PCR. The sample includes 4,000 or so clones, more than 90% of them seen just once. Material: CD4+ Tregs sorted from blood. The receptor was isolated from a child aged 2-15 years with CD3G deficiency. The chain carries TRBV4-1 and TRBJ2-3, with 9 positions matching TRBD2. CDR3 region: CASSRLAGGGTDTQYF. The CDR3 DNA sequence: TGCGCCAGCAGCCGACTGGCGGGGGGGGGCACAGATACGCAGTATTTT.